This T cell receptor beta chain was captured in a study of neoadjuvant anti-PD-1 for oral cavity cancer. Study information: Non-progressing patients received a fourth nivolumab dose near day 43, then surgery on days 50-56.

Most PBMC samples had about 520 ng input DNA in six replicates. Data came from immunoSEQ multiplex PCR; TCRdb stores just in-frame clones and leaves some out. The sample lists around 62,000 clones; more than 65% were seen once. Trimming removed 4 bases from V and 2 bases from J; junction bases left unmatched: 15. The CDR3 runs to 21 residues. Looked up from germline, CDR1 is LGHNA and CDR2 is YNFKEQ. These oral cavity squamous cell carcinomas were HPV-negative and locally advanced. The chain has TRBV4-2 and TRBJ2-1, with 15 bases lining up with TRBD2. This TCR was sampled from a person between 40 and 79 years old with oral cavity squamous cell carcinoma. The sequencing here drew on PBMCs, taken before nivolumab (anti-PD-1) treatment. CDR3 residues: CASSLVPPGLAGGFPYNEQFF. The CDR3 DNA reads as TGTGCCAGCAGCCTCGTTCCGCCGGGACTAGCGGGGGGCTTCCCCTACAATGAGCAGTTCTTC.